One and the same sample provided the 3 T cell receptor beta chains below, sequenced in a study of blood T cell repertoires in COVID-19. The method was immunoSEQ multiplex PCR; TCRdb's version includes in-frame clones alone and lacks a portion of them. The table includes roughly 250,000 clones, 80% to 90% detected once. The sequenced sample was PBMCs or T cells enriched from blood (not recorded which). Source of these receptors: a woman between 40 and 55 years old who had been exposed to COVID-19.

V usage is TRBV27 and J usage is TRBJ1-2; no clear D. The V end was cut by 6 bases, the J end by 6 bases, with 17 bases between. CDR3 length: 14 residues. CDR1 MNHEY and CDR2 SMNVEV come from the germline V gene (reference sequence). The CDR3 DNA follows: TGTGCCAGCAGCCCGATTTGGTTGGGAGATGGCTACACCTTC. Residues: CASSPIWLGDGYTF.

This chain joins TRBV6-2 or TRBV6-3 and TRBJ2-7; D uncertain. The V end was cut by 4 bases, the J end by 4 bases, with 5 bases between. The CDR3 loop spans 11 amino acids. CDR1 is MNHEY and CDR2 is SVGEGT in the germline V gene. The CDR3 DNA is TGTGCCAGCAGTTTTCAGTACGAGCAGTACTTC. The encoded protein is CASSFQYEQYF.

The chain links TRBV11-3 to TRBJ1-2; a possible D gene is TRBD1 (5 bases). Germline-derived CDR1 and CDR2 are SGHNT and YENEEA. V was clipped by 5 bases and J by 3 bases, with 13 bases between them. This CDR3 has 14 amino acids. The CDR3 spells CASSPTVGDYGYTF. In nucleotides, the CDR3 is TGTGCCAGCAGCCCCACTGTAGGGGACTATGGCTACACCTTC.